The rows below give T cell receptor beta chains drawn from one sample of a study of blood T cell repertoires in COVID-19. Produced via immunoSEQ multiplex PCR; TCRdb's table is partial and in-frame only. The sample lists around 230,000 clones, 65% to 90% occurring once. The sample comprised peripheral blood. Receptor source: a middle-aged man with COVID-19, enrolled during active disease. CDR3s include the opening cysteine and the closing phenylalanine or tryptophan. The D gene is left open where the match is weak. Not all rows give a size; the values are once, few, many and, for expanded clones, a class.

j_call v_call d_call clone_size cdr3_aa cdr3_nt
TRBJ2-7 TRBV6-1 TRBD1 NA CASSEQYGTGAYEQYF TGTGCCAGCAGTGAACAATACGGGACAGGGGCCTACGAGCAGTACTTC
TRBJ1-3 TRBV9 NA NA CASSVDYSGNTIYF TGTGCCAGCAGCGTAGATTACTCTGGAAACACCATATATTTT
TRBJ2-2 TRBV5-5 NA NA CASTKEAGRLFF TGTGCCAGCACCAAAGAGGCAGGGAGGTTGTTTTTT
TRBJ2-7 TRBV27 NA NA CASSLSAGYVSYEQYF TGTGCCAGCAGTTTAAGCGCAGGGTACGTGTCCTACGAGCAGTACTTC
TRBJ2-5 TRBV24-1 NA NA CATSDSRLETQYF TGTGCCACCAGTGATTCGAGGTTAGAGACCCAGTACTTC
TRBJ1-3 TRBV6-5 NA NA CASSSTDSGNTIYF TGTGCCAGCAGTTCGACAGACTCTGGAAACACCATATATTTT
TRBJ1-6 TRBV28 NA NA CASSLPGLVGSPLHF TGTGCCAGCAGTTTACCGGGACTCGTAGGCTCACCCCTCCACTTT
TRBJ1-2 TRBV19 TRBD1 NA CATQGDNYGYTF TGTGCCACCCAGGGGGATAACTATGGCTACACCTTC
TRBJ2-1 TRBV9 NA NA CASSVAGRGDEQFF TGTGCCAGCAGCGTAGCTGGCAGGGGGGACGAGCAGTTCTTC
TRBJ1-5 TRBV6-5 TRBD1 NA CAASRTGGNQPQHF TGTGCCGCATCCAGGACAGGGGGCAATCAGCCCCAGCATTTT
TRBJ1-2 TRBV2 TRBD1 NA CASREQGDVYGYTF TGTGCCAGCAGAGAACAGGGGGATGTCTATGGCTACACCTTC
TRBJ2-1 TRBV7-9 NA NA CASSLGAGIINEQFF TGTGCCAGCAGCTTAGGGGCAGGGATCATTAATGAGCAGTTCTTC
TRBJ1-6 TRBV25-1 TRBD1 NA CASSMRDSPVSPLHF TGTGCCAGCAGTATGCGGGACAGTCCAGTTTCACCCCTCCACTTT
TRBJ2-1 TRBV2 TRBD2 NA CASSAIAGGRSYNEQFF TGTGCCAGCAGTGCAATAGCGGGGGGGCGATCCTACAATGAGCAGTTCTTC
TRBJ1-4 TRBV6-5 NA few CATQREKLFF TGTGCCACCCAACGGGAAAAACTGTTTTTT
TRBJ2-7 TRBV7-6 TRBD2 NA CASRAGTSSSYEQYF TGTGCCAGCAGGGCCGGGACTAGCAGTTCCTACGAGCAGTACTTC
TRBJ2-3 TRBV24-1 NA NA CATSDFSSDRADTQYF TGTGCCACCAGTGATTTTTCTAGCGATCGGGCAGATACGCAGTATTTT
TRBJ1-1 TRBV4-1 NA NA CASSQERRGISEAFF TGCGCCAGCAGCCAAGAGAGAAGGGGAATCTCTGAAGCTTTCTTT
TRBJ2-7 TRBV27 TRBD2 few CASSLGLVGEQYF TGTGCCAGCAGTTTGGGACTAGTCGGCGAGCAGTACTTC
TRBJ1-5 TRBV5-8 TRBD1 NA CASSPRDRVVDSNQPQHF TGTGCCAGCAGCCCCCGGGACAGGGTAGTTGATAGCAATCAGCCCCAGCATTTT
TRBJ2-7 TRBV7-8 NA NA CASSLGPSYEQYF TGTGCCAGCAGCTTAGGTCCTTCCTACGAGCAGTACTTC
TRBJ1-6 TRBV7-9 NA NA CASSVDRTTLHF TGTGCCAGCAGCGTCGACAGGACGACCCTCCACTTT
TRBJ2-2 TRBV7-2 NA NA CASSLNPPSGELFF TGTGCCAGCAGCTTAAATCCCCCCTCGGGGGAGCTGTTTTTT
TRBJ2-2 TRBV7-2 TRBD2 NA CASSPWTSGGAGELFF TGTGCCAGCAGCCCTTGGACTAGCGGGGGGGCCGGGGAGCTGTTTTTT
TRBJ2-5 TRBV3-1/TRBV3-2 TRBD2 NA CASSQDLVAGGRTQYF TGTGCCAGCAGCCAAGATCTGGTAGCGGGGGGAAGGACCCAGTACTTC
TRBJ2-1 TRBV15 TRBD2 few CATSWLSGGAWNEQFF TGTGCCACCAGCTGGCTTAGCGGGGGGGCCTGGAATGAGCAGTTCTTC
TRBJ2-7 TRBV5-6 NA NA CASSQSGTTYEQYF TGTGCCAGCAGCCAGTCCGGGACAACTTACGAGCAGTACTTC
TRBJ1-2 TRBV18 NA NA CASSPDSYGYTF TGTGCCAGCTCACCAGACAGCTATGGCTACACCTTC
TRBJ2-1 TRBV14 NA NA CASSPLATYNEQFF TGTGCCAGCAGCCCGCTCGCGACTTACAATGAGCAGTTCTTC
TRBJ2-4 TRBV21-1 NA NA CASSTPGVQNIQYF TGTGCCAGCAGCACCCCCGGGGTTCAAAACATTCAGTACTTC
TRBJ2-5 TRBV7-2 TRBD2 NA CASSLTLAVQETQYF TGTGCCAGCAGCTTAACCCTAGCGGTCCAAGAGACCCAGTACTTC
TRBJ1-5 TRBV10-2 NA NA CASTLGPAGNQPQHF TGCGCCAGCACCTTGGGTCCCGCGGGCAATCAGCCCCAGCATTTT
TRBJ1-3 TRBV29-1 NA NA CSVTQGRSGNTIYF TGCAGCGTTACACAGGGCCGCTCTGGAAACACCATATATTTT
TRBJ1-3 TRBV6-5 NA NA CASSPPGRGGNTIYF TGTGCCAGCAGCCCCCCAGGTAGGGGGGGAAACACCATATATTTT
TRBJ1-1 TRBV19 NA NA CASSWAGLLTEAFF TGTGCCAGTAGCTGGGCAGGGCTGTTGACTGAAGCTTTCTTT
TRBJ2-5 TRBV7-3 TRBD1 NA CASSRGQQETQYF TGTGCCAGCAGTAGGGGACAGCAAGAGACCCAGTACTTC
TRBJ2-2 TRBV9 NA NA CASSVPQGKNTGELFF TGTGCCAGCAGCGTACCTCAGGGAAAGAACACCGGGGAGCTGTTTTTT
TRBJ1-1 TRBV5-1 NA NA CASSLDGALMNTEAFF TGCGCCAGCAGCTTGGATGGAGCACTTATGAACACTGAAGCTTTCTTT
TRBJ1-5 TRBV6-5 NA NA CASRLDWNSNQPQHF TGTGCCAGCAGACTAGACTGGAATAGCAATCAGCCCCAGCATTTT